Below are 4 T cell receptor beta chains sequenced from a single sample in a study of a mutant IDH1 vaccine in newly diagnosed glioma. Assay: immunoSEQ multiplex PCR; the TCRdb copy retains only in-frame clones and omits some. Of roughly 68,000 clones in the sample, less than 85% were seen once. The time point here: baseline, week 1 (first vaccination visit). Treatment described: pre-vaccination baseline after standard-of-care therapy. Sequences were derived from PBMCs, sampled from a glioma patient treated with radiotherapy, temozolomide or both. The receptors were gathered from a middle-aged man with glioma.

This clone was seen a few times. This chain links TRBV9 with TRBJ1-1, with D uncertain. V lost 2 bases and J 0 bases, leaving 5 bases between the germline ends. The germline V gene has CDR1 SGDLS and CDR2 YYNGEE. The CDR3 sequence is 13 residues long. The CDR3 DNA sequence: TGTGCCAGCAGCGTGTCATTGAACACTGAAGCTTTCTTT. As protein: CASSVSLNTEAFF.

In DNA, the CDR3 is TGTGCCATCAGTGACCCGACATCGGGACAGCTCACAGATACGCAGTATTTT. Translating it yields CAISDPTSGQLTDTQYF. The rearrangement joins TRBV10-3 to TRBJ2-3; TRBD1 agrees at 7 bases. Germline values: CDR1 ENHRY, CDR2 SYGVKD. This CDR3 has 17 amino acids. Trimming removed 3 bases from V and 2 bases from J; junction bases left unmatched: 11.

There are a few counts of this clone. The chain is built from TRBV19 and TRBJ1-2; 10 bases fit TRBD1. From germline, CDR1 is LNHDA and CDR2 SQIVND (reference sequence). V was pared by 4 bases and J by 4 bases, with 9 bases of the junction left unmatched. The CDR3 runs 16 residues. The CDR3 loop reads CASSTRQGAGSYGYTF. As DNA, the CDR3 is TGTGCCAGTAGTACCCGACAGGGGGCGGGAAGCTATGGCTACACCTTC.

This chain connects TRBV9 to TRBJ1-1, with no clear D. The CDR3 runs 14 residues. The V and J ends lost 0 bases and 0 bases respectively, with 6 bases between them. Germline V CDR1 and CDR2: SGDLS, YYNGEE. The CDR3 region is CASSVEVMNTEAFF. The CDR3 DNA follows: TGTGCCAGCAGCGTAGAAGTAATGAACACTGAAGCTTTCTTT.